This is a list of T cell receptor beta chains from one sample in a study of cytomegalovirus exposure and HLA in healthy donors. Clones were sequenced by immunoSEQ multiplex PCR, and TCRdb holds only the in-frame ones, with some missing. Of 90,000 to 120,000 clones in the sample, roughly 85% were seen once. Sequencing was done on a sample of PBMCs. The source is a woman aged 40 to 49 in good health and CMV-seronegative. Both conserved end residues are part of each CDR3. A D gene is named only where the DNA matches it firmly. Some rows have no size entry. The others give once, few or many, or a class for an expanded clone.

V	size	D	J	CDR3	DNA
TRBV19	-	TRBD1	TRBJ1-2	CASSRTGAENYGYAF	TGTGCCAGTAGTCGAACAGGGGCCGAGAACTATGGCTACGCCTTC
TRBV30	-	TRBD1	TRBJ1-5	CAWSGTGEDNQPQHF	TGTGCCTGGAGCGGGACAGGGGAGGACAATCAGCCCCAGCATTTT
TRBV28	once	TRBD1	TRBJ2-5	CASSFPLGDRGGETQYF	TGTGCCAGCAGTTTCCCCTTGGGGGACAGGGGAGGAGAGACCCAGTACTTC
TRBV5-4	-	TRBD1	TRBJ1-1	CASSPKDRRNTEAFF	TGTGCCAGCAGCCCTAAGGACAGGCGGAACACTGAAGCTTTCTTT
TRBV10-3	-	-	TRBJ2-1	CATLGAENEQFF	TGTGCCACCTTGGGGGCAGAAAATGAGCAGTTCTTC
TRBV4-1	-	TRBD1	TRBJ1-1	CASSQAGGMAEAFF	TGCGCCAGCAGCCAGGCAGGGGGCATGGCTGAAGCTTTCTTT
TRBV7-2	-	-	TRBJ1-5	CASSGAPHSNQPQHF	TGTGCCAGCAGTGGAGCTCCCCATAGCAATCAGCCCCAGCATTTT
TRBV30	-	-	TRBJ1-3	CAWNRQAPLSRGNTIYF	TGTGCCTGGAATAGACAGGCGCCACTAAGCAGAGGGAACACCATATATTTT
TRBV6-5	once	-	TRBJ1-3	CARREGNSGNTIYF	TGTGCCCGTAGGGAGGGCAACTCTGGAAACACCATATATTTT
TRBV10-3	few	-	TRBJ2-3	CAIATGRPTDTQYF	TGTGCCATCGCCACAGGGAGACCCACAGATACGCAGTATTTT
TRBV7-9	few	-	TRBJ2-3	CASSQTWGGGTDTQYF	TGTGCCAGCAGCCAGACGTGGGGGGGCGGCACAGATACGCAGTATTTT
TRBV29-1	-	-	TRBJ2-1	CSAKPQVNEQFF	TGCAGCGCCAAACCCCAGGTCAATGAGCAGTTCTTC
TRBV9	once	TRBD2	TRBJ2-1	CASSKRRGVDEQFF	TGTGCCAGCAGCAAGAGGCGGGGGGTCGATGAGCAGTTCTTC
TRBV7-8	-	TRBD1	TRBJ1-5	CASSPTGNNPPQHF	TGTGCCAGCAGCCCGACAGGGAACAATCCGCCCCAGCATTTT
TRBV19	-	TRBD2	TRBJ2-3	CASSSRGPSGGTDTQYF	TGTGCCAGTAGTTCCCGGGGTCCTAGCGGGGGAACAGATACGCAGTATTTT
TRBV7-2	-	TRBD2	TRBJ2-5	CASSLGHGRAGETQYF	TGTGCCAGCAGCTTAGGGCACGGGAGGGCCGGTGAGACCCAGTACTTC
TRBV7-2	few	-	TRBJ2-7	CASSLDRTYEQYF	TGTGCCAGCAGCTTAGACAGGACCTACGAGCAGTACTTC
TRBV4-1	-	TRBD2	TRBJ2-1	CASSQDLGVTSGTIYEQFF	TGCGCCAGCAGCCAAGATCTAGGCGTGACTAGCGGGACGATCTATGAGCAGTTCTTC
TRBV4-2	medium-sized	TRBD2	TRBJ2-1	CASSQEPSGRTSYNEQFF	TGTGCCAGCAGCCAAGAGCCTAGCGGGAGGACCTCCTACAATGAGCAGTTCTTC
TRBV7-2	-	-	TRBJ2-2	CASSRNRLRTGELFF	TGTGCCAGCAGCCGAAACAGGCTTCGCACCGGGGAGCTGTTTTTT
TRBV11-3	-	-	TRBJ2-3	CASSPRRITDTQYF	TGTGCCAGCAGCCCAAGGAGGATCACAGATACGCAGTATTTT
TRBV7-9	-	TRBD1	TRBJ2-5	CASSQGVGSQETQYF	TGTGCCAGCAGCCAGGGGGTTGGAAGCCAAGAGACCCAGTACTTC
TRBV11-2	-	TRBD1	TRBJ2-5	CASSRRDRGETQYF	TGTGCCAGCAGCCGCAGGGACAGGGGAGAGACCCAGTACTTC
TRBV7-9	once	TRBD1	TRBJ1-1	CASSLGQGNTEAFF	TGTGCCAGCAGCTTGGGACAGGGGAACACTGAAGCTTTCTTT
TRBV7-6	-	-	TRBJ1-1	CASSLGPGGADTEAFF	TGTGCCAGCAGCTTAGGCCCCGGGGGGGCTGACACTGAAGCTTTCTTT
TRBV4-3	-	-	TRBJ1-6	CASSATGPNSPLHF	TGCGCCAGCAGCGCCACAGGGCCCAATTCACCCCTCCACTTT
TRBV7-2	-	TRBD2	TRBJ2-7	CASSPGLAGGSGEQYF	TGTGCCAGCAGCCCCGGACTAGCGGGAGGATCGGGGGAGCAGTACTTC
TRBV11-3	-	-	TRBJ2-7	CASSLEYQESYEQYF	TGTGCCAGCAGCTTAGAGTACCAGGAATCCTACGAGCAGTACTTC
TRBV7-2	-	TRBD2	TRBJ2-3	CASSFGRTSGGSDTQYF	TGTGCCAGCAGCTTCGGCAGGACTAGCGGGGGTTCGGATACGCAGTATTTT
TRBV19	-	TRBD1	TRBJ1-5	CASSTQTGHNQPQHF	TGTGCCAGTAGTACCCAGACAGGGCACAATCAGCCCCAGCATTTT
TRBV4-2	few	-	TRBJ1-4	CASSQARGGNEKLFF	TGTGCCAGCAGCCAAGCGAGGGGAGGGAATGAAAAACTGTTTTTT
TRBV29-1	-	-	TRBJ2-7	CSVDFQKYEQYF	TGCAGCGTTGATTTTCAGAAGTACGAGCAGTACTTC
TRBV9	-	TRBD1	TRBJ2-2	CASSADRGSVNTGELFF	TGTGCCAGCAGCGCTGACAGGGGGTCGGTTAACACCGGGGAGCTGTTTTTT
TRBV5-1	-	TRBD2	TRBJ2-7	CASSSGGTGEQYF	TGCGCCAGCAGCTCCGGGGGGACGGGCGAGCAGTACTTC
TRBV19	once	-	TRBJ2-3	CAVGGGNRGTQYF	TGTGCCGTCGGGGGCGGGAACAGGGGAACGCAGTATTTT
TRBV5-1	-	-	TRBJ2-5	CASSEDMSLETQYF	TGCGCCAGCAGTGAAGACATGTCCTTGGAGACCCAGTACTTC
TRBV7-9	-	TRBD1	TRBJ2-3	CASSSRQGITDTQYF	TGTGCCAGCAGCTCCCGACAGGGAATCACAGATACGCAGTATTTT
TRBV9	-	TRBD2	TRBJ2-3	CASSVGLAEDTQYF	TGTGCCAGCAGCGTCGGACTAGCGGAAGATACGCAGTATTTT
TRBV6-5	-	TRBD1	TRBJ2-2	CANSSGQVAGELFF	TGTGCCAACAGTTCGGGACAGGTCGCCGGGGAGCTGTTTTTT
TRBV29-1	-	TRBD2	TRBJ2-7	CSVAGGGPRHEQYF	TGCAGCGTTGCGGGGGGGGGTCCTCGGCACGAGCAGTACTTC
TRBV28	-	TRBD1	TRBJ2-7	CASSSHGQGAGEQYF	TGTGCCAGCAGTTCGCATGGACAGGGGGCAGGCGAGCAGTACTTC
TRBV5-6	once	TRBD1	TRBJ1-3	CASSMTGAGNTIYF	TGTGCCAGCAGCATGACAGGGGCTGGAAACACCATATATTTT
TRBV29-1	-	TRBD1	TRBJ2-7	CSVEEGDRGTREQYF	TGCAGCGTTGAAGAGGGGGACAGGGGAACTCGAGAGCAGTACTTC
TRBV6-7	-	-	TRBJ1-2	CASSYSSGGYGYTF	TGTGCCAGCAGTTACTCGAGCGGGGGCTATGGCTACACCTTC
TRBV30	-	-	TRBJ1-5	CAWSLPHDRTNQPQHF	TGTGCCTGGAGTCTCCCACATGACAGGACCAATCAGCCCCAGCATTTT
TRBV5-8	-	TRBD2	TRBJ2-7	CASSLAHRAGGRNEQYF	TGTGCCAGCAGCTTGGCCCACCGAGCGGGAGGGCGAAACGAGCAGTACTTC
TRBV5-8	-	-	TRBJ1-3	CASGLFSGNTIYF	TGTGCCAGCGGACTTTTTTCTGGAAACACCATATATTTT
TRBV30	-	-	TRBJ2-1	CAWSEGGRGGDEQFF	TGTGCCTGGAGTGAAGGGGGACGGGGTGGGGATGAGCAGTTCTTC